This passage covers 24 T cell receptor beta chains from one sample sequenced in a study of response to subunit inactivated influenza vaccine. TCRdb ran MiXCR on the RT-PCR reads and lists one entry per CDR3 protein. The table shows over 400,000 distinct CDR3 sequences, with roughly 13% occurring only once. The source was PBMCs from blood, collected 40 to 50 days after vaccination. The origin of the receptors is a man aged 45-65 years who received an inactivated influenza vaccine.

This clonotype appeared a few times. The chain combines TRBV3-1 with TRBJ1-1; D gene uncertain. The germline gives CDR1 LGHDT, CDR2 YNNKEL (reference sequence). CDR3 length equals 14 residues. V was shortened by 2 bases and J by 0 bases, with 7 bases between the two germline ends. CDR3 region: CASSQIGMNTEAFF. In DNA, the CDR3 is TGTGCCAGCAGCCAAATAGGCATGAACACTGAAGCTTTCTTT.

In this sample, this clonotype turned up many times. The chain carries TRBV6-1 and TRBJ2-7; 7 bases map to TRBD1. Germline-derived CDR1 and CDR2 are MNHNS and SASEGT. CDR3 length: 13 amino acids. The J segment lost 3 bases and the V segment lost 4 bases, leaving 3 bases of the junction unmatched. Here the CDR3 DNA reads TGTGCCAGCAGTGCCGGGACAGACTACGAGCAGTACTTC. It yields the protein CASSAGTDYEQYF.

This clonotype occurred a few times. The rearrangement uses TRBV13 and TRBJ2-1; the match to TRBD1 covers 8 bases. The CDR3 loop spans 16 amino acids. V trimming: 0 bases; J trimming: 6 bases; junction bases outside the gene matches: 7. Germline V CDR1 and CDR2: PRHDT, FYEKMQ (reference sequence). The CDR3 protein is CASSLGDRVGRNEQFF. The CDR3 nucleotides read TGTGCCAGCAGCTTAGGGGACAGGGTCGGCCGCAATGAGCAGTTCTTC.

The chain is built from TRBV3-1 and TRBJ2-7; the match to TRBD2 covers 13 bases. V trimming: 0 bases; J trimming: 5 bases; junction bases outside the gene matches: 4. In germline, CDR1 is LGHDT, CDR2 YNNKEL (reference sequence). The CDR3 is 16 amino acids. The CDR3 spells CASSQDGTSGVHEQYF. CDR3 bases: TGTGCCAGCAGCCAAGATGGGACTAGCGGGGTCCACGAGCAGTACTTC.

In this sample, this clonotype turned up a few times. The rearrangement joins TRBV6-1 to TRBJ2-3; D is ambiguous. This CDR3 has 13 residues. Trimming cost V 6 bases and J 2 bases, with 9 bases left between them. Germline V gene data show CDR1 as MNHNS and CDR2 as SASEGT. This CDR3 reads CASRPLYTDTQYF. The CDR3 DNA follows: TGTGCCAGCAGACCCCTCTACACAGATACGCAGTATTTT.

This clonotype has more than one count but fewer than ten. The V call is TRBV25-1, the J call TRBJ2-5; D may be TRBD1 (6 bases). V was shortened by 2 bases and J by 6 bases, with 13 bases between the two germline ends. CDR1 is MGHDK and CDR2 is SYGVNS in the germline V gene. This CDR3 is built from 14 residues. The CDR3 loop reads CASSETGIVQTQYF. The CDR3 DNA sequence: TGTGCCAGCAGTGAAACAGGGATTGTGCAGACCCAGTACTTC.

This rearrangement joins TRBV20-1 to TRBJ2-6; a weak D match, TRBD1 (6 bases). V lost 6 bases and J lost 0, with 15 bases in between. Germline CDR1 reads DFQATT; CDR2 reads SNEGSKA (reference sequence). This CDR3 is 16 amino acids long. The CDR3 coding sequence is TGCAGTGCGCCGGTTGGGGGCAGCTCTGGGGCCAACGTCCTGACTTTC. Translation gives CSAPVGGSSGANVLTF.

V and J are TRBV12-2 and TRBJ1-2. TRBV12-2 has pseudogene status. The CDR3 is made up of 16 amino acids. CDR3 region: CASRLAHHSSGYGYTF. The DNA of the CDR3 is TGTGCAAGTCGCTTAGCGCATCACAGTTCAGGCTATGGCTACACCTTC.

A few counts support this clonotype. The chain has TRBV12-3 or TRBV12-4 and TRBJ2-1, with D possibly matching TRBD2 (6 bases). The CDR3 totals 15 residues. The germline V and J ends were trimmed by 6 bases and 2 bases, with 14 bases remaining between them. In nucleotides, the CDR3 is TGTGCCAGCAGATCTATAGCGGAACCCTACAATGAGCAGTTCTTC. This codes for CASRSIAEPYNEQFF.

This clonotype was recorded many times. The chain carries TRBV20-1 and TRBJ1-2, with D hard to call. V was shortened by 0 bases and J by 4 bases, with 3 bases between the two germline ends. This CDR3 has 11 residues. The germline V gene encodes CDR1 DFQATT and CDR2 SNEGSKA (reference sequence). The chain's CDR3 is CSARDRYGYTF. CDR3 DNA: TGCAGTGCTAGAGACCGCTATGGCTACACCTTC.

The table lists this clonotype with a few counts. The CDR3 DNA reads as TGTGCCAGCAGTTTTCGGCGGGGCGGGGAGCTGTTTTTT. The encoded protein is CASSFRRGGELFF. This chain joins TRBV12-3 or TRBV12-4 and TRBJ2-2; a possible D gene is TRBD2 (6 bases). The CDR3 extends over 13 amino acids. V dropped 3 bases and J dropped 7 bases, with 9 bases sitting between them.

This chain uses TRBV7-2 with TRBJ1-2; the D is unclear. Germline CDR1 reads SGHTA; CDR2 reads FQGNSA. This CDR3 is built from 13 residues. Trimming shortened V by 5 bases and J by 3 bases, and 10 bases separated the two germline ends. DNA of the CDR3: TGTGCCAGCAGCCAGGAAGGGTACTATGGCTACACCTTC. Amino acids: CASSQEGYYGYTF.

This chain joins TRBV2 and TRBJ1-2; D remains ambiguous. CDR3 length: 13 residues. Germline CDR1 and CDR2: SNHLY and FYNNEI. V was clipped by 4 bases and J by 5 bases, with 11 bases between them. CDR3 bases: TGTGCCAGCAGTGTTTACACTACTTATGGCTACACCTTC. This encodes CASSVYTTYGYTF.

This clonotype has a handful of counts. V usage is TRBV12-3 or TRBV12-4 and J usage is TRBJ2-5; D gene ambiguous. Trimming pared 9 bases from V and 5 bases from J, leaving 16 bases between. CDR3 length equals 13 residues. The CDR3 sequence is CASSDGFWETQYF. Here the CDR3 DNA reads TGTGCCAGTAGTGACGGATTTTGGGAGACCCAGTACTTC.

The count of this clonotype is one. V usage is TRBV25-1 and J usage is TRBJ1-1; D is unclear. Germline V lookup: CDR1 MGHDK, CDR2 SYGVNS. CDR3 size: 13 residues. V lost 3 bases and J 1 base, leaving 6 bases between the germline ends. As DNA, the CDR3 is TGTGCCAGCAGTGAGCCAGGGAACACTGAAGCTTTCTTT. Protein sequence: CASSEPGNTEAFF.

The sample holds many counts of this clonotype. Here the CDR3 reads CASSTLAGGRINEQFF. DNA for the CDR3: TGCGCCAGCAGCACACTAGCGGGAGGAAGGATCAATGAGCAGTTCTTC. This sequence joins TRBV5-1 and TRBJ2-1; TRBD2 matches 12 bases. The CDR3 spans 16 residues. Germline CDR1 SGHRS, CDR2 YFSETQ. V lost 4 bases and J lost 6; bases outside the gene matches: 8.

This clonotype has only a few counts. The chain carries TRBV7-9 and TRBJ2-3; no reliable D call. Germline assignment: CDR1 SEHNR and CDR2 FQNEAQ (reference sequence). V lost 1 base to trimming and J lost 0 bases, with 8 bases between them. This CDR3 has 15 residues. The CDR3 is CASSLVVASTDTQYF. The CDR3 coding sequence is TGTGCCAGCAGCTTAGTGGTGGCTAGCACAGATACGCAGTATTTT.

This clonotype has just a few counts. The chain carries TRBV11-2 and TRBJ1-2; 9 positions agree with TRBD1. Germline CDR1 reads SGHAT; CDR2 reads FQNNGV. The CDR3 spans 15 residues. With 5 bases clipped from V and 1 base from J, the junction kept 5 bases outside the gene matches. The CDR3 region has the DNA TGTGCCAGCAGCCCGACGGACAGGGGTAACTATGGCTACACCTTC. Its translation: CASSPTDRGNYGYTF.

This clonotype was seen at least ten times. This rearrangement joins TRBV5-6 to TRBJ1-2; D might be TRBD1 (5 bases). In germline, CDR1 is SGHDT, CDR2 YYEEEE. This CDR3 has 15 amino acids. The V gene lost 3 bases and the J gene lost 6 bases, with 18 bases spanning the gap. The CDR3, as DNA: TGTGCCAGCAGCTCCCAGGGACGCTCCGTGAATGGCTACACCTTC. Protein sequence: CASSSQGRSVNGYTF.

There are a few counts of this clonotype. This rearrangement joins TRBV4-3 to TRBJ2-7; 11 nucleotides line up with TRBD1. The V gene's germline CDR1 is LGHNA and CDR2 YSLEER. Trimming took 0 bases from V and 4 from J; bases not matched to a gene: 8. The CDR3 sequence is 17 residues long. As DNA, the CDR3 is TGCGCCAGCAGCCAAGAAGCGGACAGGGGGCGCTATTACGAGCAGTACTTC. Translation: CASSQEADRGRYYEQYF.

This clonotype was seen repeatedly, ten times or more. Written as DNA, the CDR3 is TGTGCCAGCGGGGGTTCGTCCTACGAGCAGTACTTC. Protein product: CASGGSSYEQYF. This rearrangement joins TRBV7-2 to TRBJ2-7; either TRBD1 or TRBD2 may supply D (5 bases each). The CDR3 contains 12 residues. The V gene's germline CDR1 is SGHTA and CDR2 FQGNSA. V dropped 8 bases and J dropped 1 base, with 9 bases sitting between them.

There are many counts of this clonotype. The chain uses TRBV12-3 or TRBV12-4 and TRBJ1-4; 9 nucleotides line up with TRBD1. Trimming cost V 2 bases and J 6 bases; bases outside gene matches: 1. The CDR3 loop spans 14 amino acids. The CDR3 coding sequence is TGTGCCAGCAGTTTAAGGGACAGGGATGAAAAACTGTTTTTT. The encoded protein is CASSLRDRDEKLFF.

This clonotype was observed at least ten times. The J gene is TRBJ2-7, the V gene TRBV6-5; 8 nucleotides align to TRBD2. The CDR3 runs 15 residues. J lost 0 bases, V lost 2 bases, and 3 bases had no gene match. CDR1 and CDR2 (germline): MNHEY, SVGAGI. This CDR3 is CASSYMGTSSYEQYF. The CDR3 DNA is TGTGCCAGCAGTTACATGGGGACTAGCTCCTACGAGCAGTACTTC.

The chain joins TRBV27 to TRBJ2-6; unclear D gene. Trimming shortened V by 2 bases and J by 0 bases, and 8 bases separated the two germline ends. The CDR3 contains 16 residues. In germline, CDR1 is MNHEY, CDR2 SMNVEV (reference sequence). The CDR3 DNA is TGTGCCAGCAGTTTAGTGATAGGCTCTGGGGCCAACGTCCTGACTTTC. Amino acid sequence: CASSLVIGSGANVLTF.